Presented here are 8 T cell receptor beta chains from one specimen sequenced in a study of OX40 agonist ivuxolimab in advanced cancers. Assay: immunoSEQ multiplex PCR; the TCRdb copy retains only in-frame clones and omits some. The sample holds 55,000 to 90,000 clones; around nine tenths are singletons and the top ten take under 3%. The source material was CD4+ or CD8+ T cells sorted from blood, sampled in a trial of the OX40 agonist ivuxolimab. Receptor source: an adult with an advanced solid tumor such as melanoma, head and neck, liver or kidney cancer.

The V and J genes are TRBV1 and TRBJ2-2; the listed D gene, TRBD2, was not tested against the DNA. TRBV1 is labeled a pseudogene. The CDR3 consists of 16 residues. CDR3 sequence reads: CTSSQWTGVNTGELFF. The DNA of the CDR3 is TGCACCAGCAGCCAATGGACGGGGGTGAACACCGGGGAGCTGTTTTTT.

CDR3 bases: TGTGCCAGCAGTTCACAGGGAGGAAGGGAGACCCAGTACTTC. This gives the protein CASSSQGGRETQYF. The V call is TRBV28, the J call TRBJ2-5; either TRBD1 or TRBD2 may fit D (6 bases each). This CDR3 region has 14 residues. The V gene lost 4 bases and the J gene lost 5 bases, with 14 bases spanning the gap. Germline V gives CDR1 MDHEN, CDR2 SYDVKM.

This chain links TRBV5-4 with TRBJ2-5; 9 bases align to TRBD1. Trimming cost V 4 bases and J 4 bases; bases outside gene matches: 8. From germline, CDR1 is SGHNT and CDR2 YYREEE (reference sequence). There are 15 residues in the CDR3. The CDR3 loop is CASSTRTGAGETQYF. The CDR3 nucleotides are TGTGCCAGCAGCACCCGGACAGGGGCAGGAGAGACCCAGTACTTC.

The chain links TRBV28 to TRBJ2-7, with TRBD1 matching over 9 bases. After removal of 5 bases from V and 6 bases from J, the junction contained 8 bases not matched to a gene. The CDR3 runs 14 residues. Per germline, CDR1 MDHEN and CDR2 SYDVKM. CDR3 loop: CASSSQDRGGEQYF. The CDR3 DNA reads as TGTGCCAGCAGTAGCCAGGACAGGGGAGGCGAGCAGTACTTC.

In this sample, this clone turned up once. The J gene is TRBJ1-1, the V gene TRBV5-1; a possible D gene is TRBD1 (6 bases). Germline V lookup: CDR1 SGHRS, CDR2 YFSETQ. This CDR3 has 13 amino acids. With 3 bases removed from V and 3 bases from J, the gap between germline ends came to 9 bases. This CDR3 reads CASSYSGDTEAFF. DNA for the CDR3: TGCGCCAGCAGCTACTCAGGGGACACTGAAGCTTTCTTT.

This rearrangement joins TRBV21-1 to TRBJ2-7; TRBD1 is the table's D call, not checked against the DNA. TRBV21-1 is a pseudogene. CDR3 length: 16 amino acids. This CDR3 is CASCIPQGDSERKQYF. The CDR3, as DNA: TGTGCCAGCTGCATCCCCCAGGGGGACAGTGAGCGGAAGCAGTACTTC.

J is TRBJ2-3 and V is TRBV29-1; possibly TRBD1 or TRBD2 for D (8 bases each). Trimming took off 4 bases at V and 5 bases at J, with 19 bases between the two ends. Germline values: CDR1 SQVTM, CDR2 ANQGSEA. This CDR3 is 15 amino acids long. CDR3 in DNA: TGCAGCGTTGGGCCAGGGGGCAGCGGGGGAGATACGCAGTATTTT. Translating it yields CSVGPGGSGGDTQYF.

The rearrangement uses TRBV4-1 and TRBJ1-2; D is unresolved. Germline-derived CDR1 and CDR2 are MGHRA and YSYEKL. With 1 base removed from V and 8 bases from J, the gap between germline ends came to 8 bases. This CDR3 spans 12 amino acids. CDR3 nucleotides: TGCGCCAGCAGCCAAGCCAGCCGCGGCTACACCTTC. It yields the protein CASSQASRGYTF.